This T cell receptor (beta chain) comes out of a study of neurological immune-mediated disorders. Study-level points and caveats: The greatest TCR clonal expansion occurred in HTLV-1-associated myelopathy and the least in multiple sclerosis, which fell below healthy controls.

The time point here: longitudinal time-point 2. This clonotype was seen ten or more times. Its antigen is still unknown. V lost 3 bases and J 5 bases, leaving 8 bases between the germline ends. The CDR3 consists of 12 residues. CDR1 SGHAT and CDR2 FQNNGV come from the germline V gene. TCRdb used MiXCR to reprocess the 5' RACE reads, holding one entry per CDR3 protein. Of approximately 89,000 distinct CDR3 sequences in the sample, less than 15% were seen once. The sequence was collected from a female donor with HTLV-1-associated myelopathy (HAM/TSP). Sample: PBMCs. The chain is built from TRBV11-2 and TRBJ2-7, with D unclear. The CDR3 sequence: CASSFSSHEQYF. In DNA form, the CDR3 reads TGTGCCAGCAGCTTCTCCAGCCACGAGCAGTACTTC.